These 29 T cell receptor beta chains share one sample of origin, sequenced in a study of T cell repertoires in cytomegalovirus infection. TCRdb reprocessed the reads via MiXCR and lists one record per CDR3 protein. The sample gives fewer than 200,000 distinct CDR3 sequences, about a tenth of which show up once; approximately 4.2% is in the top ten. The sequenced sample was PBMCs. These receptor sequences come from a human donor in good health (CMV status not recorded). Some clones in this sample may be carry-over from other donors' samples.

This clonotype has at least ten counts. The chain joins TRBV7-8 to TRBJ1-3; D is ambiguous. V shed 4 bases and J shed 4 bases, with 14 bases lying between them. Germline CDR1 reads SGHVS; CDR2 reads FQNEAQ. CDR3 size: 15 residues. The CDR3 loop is CASSSAGRSGNTIYF. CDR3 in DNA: TGTGCCAGCAGCTCCGCGGGCAGATCAGGAAACACCATATATTTT.

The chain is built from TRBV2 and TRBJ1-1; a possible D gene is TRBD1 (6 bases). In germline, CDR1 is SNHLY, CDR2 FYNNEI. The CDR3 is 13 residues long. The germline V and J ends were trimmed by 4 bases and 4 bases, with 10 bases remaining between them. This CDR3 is CASSGGLGTEAFF. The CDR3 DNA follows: TGTGCCAGCAGTGGGGGGCTGGGCACTGAAGCTTTCTTT.

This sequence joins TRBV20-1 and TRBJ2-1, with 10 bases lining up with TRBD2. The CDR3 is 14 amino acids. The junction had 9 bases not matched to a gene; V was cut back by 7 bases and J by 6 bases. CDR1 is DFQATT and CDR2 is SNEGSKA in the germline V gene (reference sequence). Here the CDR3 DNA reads TGCAGTGTAGAAGGCACTAGCGGGGCCAATGAGCAGTTCTTC. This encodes CSVEGTSGANEQFF.

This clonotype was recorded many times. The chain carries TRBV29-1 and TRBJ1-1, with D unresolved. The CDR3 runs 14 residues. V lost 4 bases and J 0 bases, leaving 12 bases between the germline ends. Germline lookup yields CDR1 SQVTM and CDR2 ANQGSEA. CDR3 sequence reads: CSVGKHGLNTEAFF. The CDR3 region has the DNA TGCAGCGTTGGTAAACACGGGTTGAACACTGAAGCTTTCTTT.

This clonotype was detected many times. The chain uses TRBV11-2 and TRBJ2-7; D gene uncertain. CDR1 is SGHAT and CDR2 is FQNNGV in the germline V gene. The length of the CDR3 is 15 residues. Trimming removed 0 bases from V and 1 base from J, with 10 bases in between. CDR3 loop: CASSLDSKNSYEQYF. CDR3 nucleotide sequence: TGTGCCAGCAGCTTAGATTCGAAGAATTCCTACGAGCAGTACTTC.

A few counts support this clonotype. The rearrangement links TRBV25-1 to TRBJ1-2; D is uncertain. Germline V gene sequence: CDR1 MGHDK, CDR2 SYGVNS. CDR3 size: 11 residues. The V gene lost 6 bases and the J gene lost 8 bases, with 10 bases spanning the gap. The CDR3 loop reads CASSDGGGYTF. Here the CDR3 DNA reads TGTGCCAGCAGCGATGGTGGAGGCTACACCTTC.

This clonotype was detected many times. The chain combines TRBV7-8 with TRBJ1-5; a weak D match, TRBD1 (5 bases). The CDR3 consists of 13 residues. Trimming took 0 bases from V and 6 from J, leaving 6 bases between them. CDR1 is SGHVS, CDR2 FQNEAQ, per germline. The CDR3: CASSLAQGQPQHF. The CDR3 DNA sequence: TGTGCCAGCAGCTTAGCGCAGGGTCAGCCCCAGCATTTT.

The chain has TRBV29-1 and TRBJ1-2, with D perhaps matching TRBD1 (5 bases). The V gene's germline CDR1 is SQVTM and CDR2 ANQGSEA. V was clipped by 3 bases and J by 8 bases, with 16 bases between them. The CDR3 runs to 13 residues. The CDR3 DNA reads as TGCAGCGTTGATCCAGGGCAGCTTGACGGCTACACCTTC. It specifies CSVDPGQLDGYTF.

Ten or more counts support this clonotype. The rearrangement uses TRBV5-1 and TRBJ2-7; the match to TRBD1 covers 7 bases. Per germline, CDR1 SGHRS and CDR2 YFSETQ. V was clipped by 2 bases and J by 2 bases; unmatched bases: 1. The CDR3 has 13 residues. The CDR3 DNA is TGCGCCAGCAGCTTAGACAGGGCCTACGAGCAGTACTTC. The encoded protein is CASSLDRAYEQYF.

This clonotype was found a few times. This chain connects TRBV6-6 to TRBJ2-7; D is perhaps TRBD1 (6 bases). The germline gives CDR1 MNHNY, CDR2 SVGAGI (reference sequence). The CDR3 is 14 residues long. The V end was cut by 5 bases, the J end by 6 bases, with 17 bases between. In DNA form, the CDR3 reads TGTGCCAGCAGTATCAGACAGGTTCAGACCGAGCAGTACTTC. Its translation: CASSIRQVQTEQYF.

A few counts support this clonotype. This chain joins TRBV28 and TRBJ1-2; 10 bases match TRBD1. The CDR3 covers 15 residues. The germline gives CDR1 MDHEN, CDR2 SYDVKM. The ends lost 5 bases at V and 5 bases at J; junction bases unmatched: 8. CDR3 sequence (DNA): TGTGCCAGCAGTGACCTAGGGACAGGGGTTTATGGCTACACCTTC. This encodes CASSDLGTGVYGYTF.

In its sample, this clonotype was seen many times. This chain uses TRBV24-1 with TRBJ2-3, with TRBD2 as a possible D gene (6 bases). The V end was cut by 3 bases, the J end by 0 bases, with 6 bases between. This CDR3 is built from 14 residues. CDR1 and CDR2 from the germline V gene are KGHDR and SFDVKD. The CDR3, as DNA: TGTGCCACCAGTGATAGCGGGAGCACAGATACGCAGTATTTT. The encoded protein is CATSDSGSTDTQYF.

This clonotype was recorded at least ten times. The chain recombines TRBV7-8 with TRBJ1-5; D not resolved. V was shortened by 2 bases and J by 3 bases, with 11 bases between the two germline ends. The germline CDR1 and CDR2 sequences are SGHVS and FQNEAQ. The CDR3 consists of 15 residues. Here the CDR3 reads CASSLSLQPNQPQHF. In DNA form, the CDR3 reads TGTGCCAGCAGCTTAAGTTTGCAGCCCAATCAGCCCCAGCATTTT. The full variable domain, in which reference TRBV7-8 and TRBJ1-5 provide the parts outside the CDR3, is GAGVSQSPRYKVAKRGQDVALRCDPISGHVSLFWYQQALGQGPEFLTYFQNEAQLDKSGLPSDRFFAERPEGSVSTLKIQRTQQEDSAVYLCASSLSLQPNQPQHFGDGTRLSIL.

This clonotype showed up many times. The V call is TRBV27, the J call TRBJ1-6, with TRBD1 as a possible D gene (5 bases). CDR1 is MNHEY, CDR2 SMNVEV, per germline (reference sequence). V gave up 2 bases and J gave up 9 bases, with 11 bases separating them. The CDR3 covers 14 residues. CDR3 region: CASSLEGLVSPLHF. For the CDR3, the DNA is TGTGCCAGCAGTTTAGAGGGGTTGGTTTCACCCCTCCACTTT.

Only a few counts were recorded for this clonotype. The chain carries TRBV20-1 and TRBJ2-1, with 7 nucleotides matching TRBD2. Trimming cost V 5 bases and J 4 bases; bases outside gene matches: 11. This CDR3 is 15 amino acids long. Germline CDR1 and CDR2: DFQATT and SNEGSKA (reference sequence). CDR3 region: CSAPPGLSRYNEQFF. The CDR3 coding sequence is TGCAGTGCTCCTCCGGGACTATCAAGGTACAATGAGCAGTTCTTC.

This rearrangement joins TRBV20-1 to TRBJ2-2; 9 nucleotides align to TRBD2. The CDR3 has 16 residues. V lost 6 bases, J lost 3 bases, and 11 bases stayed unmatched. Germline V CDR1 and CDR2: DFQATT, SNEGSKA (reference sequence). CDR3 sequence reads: CSAARAGGPYTGELFF. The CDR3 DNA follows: TGCAGTGCAGCGAGGGCGGGAGGGCCGTACACCGGGGAGCTGTTTTTT.

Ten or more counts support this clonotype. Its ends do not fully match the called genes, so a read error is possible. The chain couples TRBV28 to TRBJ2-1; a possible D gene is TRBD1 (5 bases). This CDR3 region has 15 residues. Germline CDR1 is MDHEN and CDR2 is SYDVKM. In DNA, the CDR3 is TGTGCCAGCAGGACAGTTACCTTCTCCAACAATGAGCAGTTCTTC. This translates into CASRTVTFSNNEQFF. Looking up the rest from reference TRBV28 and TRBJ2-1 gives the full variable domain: DVKVTQSSRYLVKRTGEKVFLECVQDMDHENMFWYRQDPGLGLRLIYFSYDVKMKEKGDIPEGYSVSREKKERFSLILESASTNQTSMYLCASRTVTFSNNEQFFGPGTRLTVL.

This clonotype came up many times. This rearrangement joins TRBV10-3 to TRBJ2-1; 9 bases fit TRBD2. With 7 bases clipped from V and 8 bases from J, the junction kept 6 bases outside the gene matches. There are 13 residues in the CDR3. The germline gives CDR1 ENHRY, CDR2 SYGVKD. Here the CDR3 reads CAITGREGHEQFF. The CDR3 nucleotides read TGTGCCATCACGGGGCGGGAGGGGCATGAGCAGTTCTTC.

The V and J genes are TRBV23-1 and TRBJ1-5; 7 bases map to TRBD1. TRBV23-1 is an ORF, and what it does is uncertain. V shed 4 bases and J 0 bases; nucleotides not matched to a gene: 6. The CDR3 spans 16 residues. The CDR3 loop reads CASSPRDSYSNQPQHF. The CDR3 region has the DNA TGCGCCAGCAGTCCCCGGGACAGCTATAGCAATCAGCCCCAGCATTTT.

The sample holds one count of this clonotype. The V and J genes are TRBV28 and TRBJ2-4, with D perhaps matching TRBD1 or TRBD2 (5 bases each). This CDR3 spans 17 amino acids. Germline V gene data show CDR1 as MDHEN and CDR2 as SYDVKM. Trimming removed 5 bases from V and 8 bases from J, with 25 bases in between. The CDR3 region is CASSPRSRDARVDIQYF. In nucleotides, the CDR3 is TGTGCCAGCAGTCCAAGGAGCCGGGACGCCCGAGTGGACATTCAGTACTTC.

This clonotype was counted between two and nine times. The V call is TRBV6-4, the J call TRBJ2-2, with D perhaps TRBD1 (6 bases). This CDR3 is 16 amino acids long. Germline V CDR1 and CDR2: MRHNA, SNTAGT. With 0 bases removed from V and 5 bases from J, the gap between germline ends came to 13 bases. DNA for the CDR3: TGTGCCAGCAGTGACTCCCTGGGGGCGAGGACCGGGGAGCTGTTTTTT. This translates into CASSDSLGARTGELFF.

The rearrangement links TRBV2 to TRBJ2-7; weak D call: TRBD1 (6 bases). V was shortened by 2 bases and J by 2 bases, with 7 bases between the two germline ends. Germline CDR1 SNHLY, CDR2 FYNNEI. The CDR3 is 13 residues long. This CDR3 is CASSERGTYEQYF. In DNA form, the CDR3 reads TGTGCCAGCAGTGAAAGGGGGACCTACGAGCAGTACTTC.

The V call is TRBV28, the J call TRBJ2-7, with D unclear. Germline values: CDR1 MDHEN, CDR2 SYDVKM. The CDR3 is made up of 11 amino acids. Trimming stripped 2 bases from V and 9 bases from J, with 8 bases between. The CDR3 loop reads CASSLGSPQYF. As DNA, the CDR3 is TGTGCCAGCAGTTTAGGCAGTCCGCAGTACTTC. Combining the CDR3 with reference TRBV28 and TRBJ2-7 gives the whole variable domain DVKVTQSSRYLVKRTGEKVFLECVQDMDHENMFWYRQDPGLGLRLIYFSYDVKMKEKGDIPEGYSVSREKKERFSLILESASTNQTSMYLCASSLGSPQYFGPGTRLTVT.

In nucleotides, the CDR3 is TGTGCCAGCAGCCAAGTTGACAGGCCCAACACTGAAGCTTTCTTT. Its translation is CASSQVDRPNTEAFF. V is TRBV4-2 and J is TRBJ1-1; TRBD1 is a possible D gene (6 bases). CDR1 is LGHNA and CDR2 is YNFKEQ in the germline V gene. Trimming removed 1 base from V and 2 bases from J, with 11 bases in between. CDR3 length: 15 amino acids.

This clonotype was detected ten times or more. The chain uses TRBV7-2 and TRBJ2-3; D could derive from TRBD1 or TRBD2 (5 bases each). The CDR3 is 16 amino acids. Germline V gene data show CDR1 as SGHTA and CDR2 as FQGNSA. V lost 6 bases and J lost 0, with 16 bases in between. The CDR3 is CASRLTGTASTDTQYF. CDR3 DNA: TGTGCCAGCAGGTTAACCGGGACGGCTAGCACAGATACGCAGTATTTT.

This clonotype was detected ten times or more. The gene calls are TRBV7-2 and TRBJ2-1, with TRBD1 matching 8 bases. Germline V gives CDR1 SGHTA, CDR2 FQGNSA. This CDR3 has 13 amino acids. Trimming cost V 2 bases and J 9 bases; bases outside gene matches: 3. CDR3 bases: TGTGCCAGCAGCTTAACAGGGGGGCGTGAGCAGTTCTTC. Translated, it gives CASSLTGGREQFF.

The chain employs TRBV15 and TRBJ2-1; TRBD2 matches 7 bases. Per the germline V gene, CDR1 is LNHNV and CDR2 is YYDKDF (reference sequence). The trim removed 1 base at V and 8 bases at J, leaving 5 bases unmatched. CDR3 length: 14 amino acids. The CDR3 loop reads CATSRVLADYEQFF. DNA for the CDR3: TGTGCCACCAGCAGAGTTCTAGCGGACTATGAGCAGTTCTTC.

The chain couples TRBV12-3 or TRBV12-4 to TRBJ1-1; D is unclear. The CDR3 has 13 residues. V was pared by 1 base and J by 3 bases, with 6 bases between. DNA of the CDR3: TGTGCCAGCAGTTTAGGGATCCACACTGAAGCTTTCTTT. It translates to CASSLGIHTEAFF.

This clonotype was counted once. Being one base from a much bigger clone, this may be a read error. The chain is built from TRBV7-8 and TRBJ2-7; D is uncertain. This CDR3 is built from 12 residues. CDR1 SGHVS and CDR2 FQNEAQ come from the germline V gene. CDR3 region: CGSSLMNYEQYF. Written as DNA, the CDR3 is TGTGGCAGCAGCCTAATGAACTACGAGCAGTACTTC. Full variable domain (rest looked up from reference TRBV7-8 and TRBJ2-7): GAGVSQSPRYKVAKRGQDVALRCDPISGHVSLFWYQQALGQGPEFLTYFQNEAQLDKSGLPSDRFFAERPEGSVSTLKIQRTQQEDSAVYLCGSSLMNYEQYFGPGTRLTVT.